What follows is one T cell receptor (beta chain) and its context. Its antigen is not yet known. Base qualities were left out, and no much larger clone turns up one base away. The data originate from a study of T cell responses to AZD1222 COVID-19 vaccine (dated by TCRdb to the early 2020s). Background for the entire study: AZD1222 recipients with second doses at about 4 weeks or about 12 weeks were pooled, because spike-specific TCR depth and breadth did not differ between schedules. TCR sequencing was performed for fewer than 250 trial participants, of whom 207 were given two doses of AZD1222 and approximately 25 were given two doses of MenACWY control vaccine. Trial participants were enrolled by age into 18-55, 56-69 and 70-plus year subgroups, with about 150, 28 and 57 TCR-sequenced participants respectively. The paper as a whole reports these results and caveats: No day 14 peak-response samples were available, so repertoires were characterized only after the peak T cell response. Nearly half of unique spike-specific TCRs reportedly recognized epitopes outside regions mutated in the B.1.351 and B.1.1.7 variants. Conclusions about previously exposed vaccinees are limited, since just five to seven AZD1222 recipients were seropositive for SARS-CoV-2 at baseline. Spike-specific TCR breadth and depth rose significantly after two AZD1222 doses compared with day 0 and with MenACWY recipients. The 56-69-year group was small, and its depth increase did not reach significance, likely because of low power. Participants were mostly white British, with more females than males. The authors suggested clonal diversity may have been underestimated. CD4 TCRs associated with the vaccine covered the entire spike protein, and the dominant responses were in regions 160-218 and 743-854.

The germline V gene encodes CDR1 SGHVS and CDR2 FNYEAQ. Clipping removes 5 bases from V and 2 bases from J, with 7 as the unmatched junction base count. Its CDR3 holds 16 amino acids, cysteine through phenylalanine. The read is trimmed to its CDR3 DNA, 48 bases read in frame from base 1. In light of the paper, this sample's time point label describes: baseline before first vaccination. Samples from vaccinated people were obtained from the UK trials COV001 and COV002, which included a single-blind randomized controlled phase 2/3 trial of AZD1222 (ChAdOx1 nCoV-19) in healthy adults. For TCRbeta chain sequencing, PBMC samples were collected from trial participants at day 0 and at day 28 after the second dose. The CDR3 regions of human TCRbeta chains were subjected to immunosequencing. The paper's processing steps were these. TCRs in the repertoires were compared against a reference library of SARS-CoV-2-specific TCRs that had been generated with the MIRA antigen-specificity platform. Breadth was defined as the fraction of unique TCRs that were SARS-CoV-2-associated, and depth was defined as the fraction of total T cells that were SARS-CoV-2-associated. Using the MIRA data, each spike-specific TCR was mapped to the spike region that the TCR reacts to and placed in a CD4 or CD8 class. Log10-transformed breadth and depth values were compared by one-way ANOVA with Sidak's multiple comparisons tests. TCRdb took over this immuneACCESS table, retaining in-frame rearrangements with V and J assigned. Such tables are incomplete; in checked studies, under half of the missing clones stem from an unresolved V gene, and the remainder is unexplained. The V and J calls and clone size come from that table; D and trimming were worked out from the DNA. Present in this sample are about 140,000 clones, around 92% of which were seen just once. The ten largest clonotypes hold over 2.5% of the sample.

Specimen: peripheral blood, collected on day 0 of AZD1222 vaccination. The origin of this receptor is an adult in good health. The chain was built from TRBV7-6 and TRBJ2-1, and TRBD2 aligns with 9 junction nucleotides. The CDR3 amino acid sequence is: CASSTIAGETYNEQFF. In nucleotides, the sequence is TGTGCCAGCAGCACCATAGCGGGGGAAACCTACAATGAGCAGTTCTTC. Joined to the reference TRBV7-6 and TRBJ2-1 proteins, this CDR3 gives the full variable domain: GAGVSQSPRYKVTKRGQDVALRCDPISGHVSLYWYRQALGQGPEFLTYFNYEAQQDKSGLPNDRFSAERPEGSISTLTIQRTEQRDSAMYRCASSTIAGETYNEQFFGPGTRLTVL.